The clone carrying this T cell receptor beta chain was recorded at least ten times. Its antigen remains unidentified. Quantitative 5'-RACE was performed with molecular barcodes, and it yielded the TCR beta libraries. MiXCR was run by TCRdb on the 5' RACE reads, yielding one entry per CDR3 protein. Seen here are 210,000 or so distinct CDR3 sequences, around a quarter observed once, and the top ten hold about 7%. The source of the sample is a study of CD8 T cells in ankylosing spondylitis. Findings and limits, study-wide: Made up of under ten highly homologous variants, a TCR beta motif appeared characteristic of ankylosing spondylitis blood. Previously reported in reactive arthritis synovial fluid and blood were some of the motif variants. Reportedly, disease-linked clones are significantly enriched in ankylosing spondylitis patients' matched synovial fluid.

The CDR3 has 13 amino acids. The V gene's germline CDR1 is SGHRS and CDR2 YFSETQ. The V end lost 2 bases, the J end lost 7 bases, and 12 bases lay between the germline ends. Sequenced material: blood, either unsorted or a sorted T cell fraction (not recorded which). This receptor was taken from a male donor with ankylosing spondylitis or in good health (not recorded which). The rearrangement uses TRBV5-1 and TRBJ1-1; no clear D gene. In DNA form, the CDR3 reads TGCGCCAGCAGCTTATACGGAGAGGGTGAAGCTTTCTTT. This codes for CASSLYGEGEAFF.